Below, 21 T cell receptor beta chains from the same sample are listed, as sequenced in a study of tumor-infiltrating lymphocytes in oesophageal squamous cell carcinoma (dated by TCRdb to between 2015 and 2016). Receptor amplification or capture employed PCR. Sequencing used an Illumina HiSeq 2000. The raw public data were reprocessed by TCRdb itself: fastp quality trimming at Q25, MiXCR clonotype calling, in-frame beta chains only. Entries that share a CDR3 protein sequence are merged under the most common genes and DNA. This sample comprises over 10,000 distinct CDR3 sequences, more than 45% of them detected only once. Of the sample, about 12% falls within the top ten clones. Sequences were obtained from blood. Source of these receptors: a female donor with esophageal squamous cell carcinoma.

The chain couples TRBV10-3 to TRBJ2-5, with 9 bases that match TRBD2. The germline gives CDR1 ENHRY, CDR2 SYGVKD. The J segment lost 10 bases and the V segment lost 0 bases, leaving 9 bases of the junction unmatched. The CDR3 covers 15 residues. The CDR3 DNA reads as TGTGCCATCAGTGAGTCGCGGGGGGGAGCCCAGGGCCAGTACTTC. Its translation: CAISESRGGAQGQYF.

The V and J genes are TRBV7-2 and TRBJ1-2; no reliable D call. V lost 5 bases and J 8 bases, leaving 12 bases between the germline ends. The CDR3 consists of 12 residues. CDR1 is SGHTA and CDR2 is FQGNSA in the germline V gene. CDR3 loop: CASSNLGQGYTF. CDR3 in DNA: TGTGCCAGCAGCAACTTGGGCCAAGGCTACACCTTC.

V gene TRBV7-3 combines with J gene TRBJ1-2; tentative D call: TRBD1 (6 bases). There are 15 residues in the CDR3. V was pared by 5 bases and J by 1 base, with 14 bases between. CDR1 is SGHTA, CDR2 FQGTGA, per germline. The CDR3 DNA sequence: TGTGCCAGCAGCCGGGGGGCAGGGGATAACTATGGCTACACCTTC. The encoded protein is CASSRGAGDNYGYTF.

Remarks on this clonotype: The CDR3 end shows no conserved phenylalanine or tryptophan, and so a read error is likely. The DNA is left out, because the CDR3 cannot be placed on it with certainty; the CDR3 is given as TCRdb lists it. The chain uses TRBV7-6 and TRBJ2-6; the D call in the table, TRBD1, was not verified against the DNA. The germline V gene encodes CDR1 SGHVS and CDR2 FNYEAQ. From its first to its last residue, the CDR3 has 17 amino acids. The CDR3 spells CASSFRGLGNSPLHFGA.

The chain uses TRBV7-8 and TRBJ1-1; perhaps TRBD1 as D (5 bases). From germline, CDR1 is SGHVS and CDR2 FQNEAQ. There are 16 residues in the CDR3. V was clipped by 6 bases and J by 7 bases, with 24 bases between them. The CDR3 loop reads CASRRTRDGHSFEAFF. The CDR3 nucleotides are TGTGCCAGCAGGCGTACGAGAGACGGACACTCCTTTGAAGCTTTCTTT.

As to this clonotype: The missing conserved phenylalanine or tryptophan at the end of this CDR3 makes a read error likely. Because the CDR3's place on the DNA is in doubt, the DNA is left out and the CDR3 is given as listed by TCRdb. V usage is TRBV7-1 and J usage is TRBJ2-6; the D call of TRBD1 is as the table states it, not checked on the DNA. TRBV7-1 carries the ORF label, with uncertain function. The CDR3 length is 19 residues, termini included. The CDR3 is CASSGRGGDRYNSPLHFGN.

This clonotype was seen only once. The chain carries TRBV6-5 and TRBJ2-1, with a possible D match to TRBD2 (6 bases). The DNA end is a closer match to TRBJ2-5, so the J assignment may be wrong. The CDR3 is 13 amino acids. Germline V lookup: CDR1 MNHEY, CDR2 SVGAGI. DNA of the CDR3: TGTGCCAGCAGTTACGCGGGATCGGAGACCCAGTACTTC. Translating gives CASSYAGSETQYF.

CDR3 nucleotides: TGTGCCAGCAGAACCACGGACAGGTGCACTCAGCCCCAGCATTTT. Its protein is CASRTTDRCTQPQHF. The chain uses TRBV12-3 or TRBV12-4 and TRBJ1-5, with 7 nucleotides matching TRBD1. V shed 6 bases and J 6 bases; nucleotides not matched to a gene: 11. The CDR3 has 15 residues.

This clonotype is medium-sized (0.01 to 0.1%) in the sample. This chain joins TRBV5-5 and TRBJ1-2; D call uncertain. Germline V lookup: CDR1 SGHKS, CDR2 YYEKEE (reference sequence). V gave up 0 bases and J gave up 8 bases, with 11 bases separating them. CDR3 size: 13 residues. The CDR3 DNA reads TGTGCCAGCAGCTTGGACAGAATTGGGGGCTACACCTTC. Its protein is CASSLDRIGGYTF.

This clonotype was detected many times. Written as DNA, the CDR3 is TGTGCCAGCAGCCCTACGATCGGGGAGCTGTTTTTT. Translation gives CASSPTIGELFF. V gene TRBV7-8 combines with J gene TRBJ2-2; no clear D gene. The V gene's germline CDR1 is SGHVS and CDR2 FQNEAQ. This CDR3 has 12 amino acids. V lost 5 bases and J 7 bases, leaving 8 bases between the germline ends.

The chain employs TRBV4-1 and TRBJ2-6; 8 bases are shared with TRBD1. V shed 4 bases, J shed 1 base, and the junction held 9 bases outside the gene matches. From germline, CDR1 is MGHRA and CDR2 YSYEKL. The CDR3 is made up of 18 amino acids. This CDR3 reads CASSLQPGQVSGANVLTF. The CDR3 DNA follows: TGCGCCAGCAGCCTACAACCGGGACAGGTATCTGGGGCCAACGTCCTGACTTTC.

This clonotype was seen just once. The chain couples TRBV7-6 to TRBJ2-3, with D maybe TRBD2 (6 bases). CDR3 length: 16 amino acids. Germline CDR1 and CDR2: SGHVS and FNYEAQ. The V end lost 1 base, the J end lost 3 bases, and 14 bases lay between the germline ends. CDR3: CASSLGKGRRTDTQYF. The CDR3 DNA reads as TGTGCCAGCAGCTTAGGAAAGGGGAGGCGGACAGATACGCAGTATTTT.

This chain joins TRBV18 and TRBJ2-3; 8 nucleotides agree with TRBD2. The CDR3 is 16 residues long. The germline V gene encodes CDR1 KGHSH and CDR2 LQKENI. The J segment lost 2 bases and the V segment lost 6 bases, leaving 10 bases of the junction unmatched. This chain's CDR3 is CASSPTLAGNTDTQYF. The CDR3 DNA is TGTGCCAGCTCTCCAACTTTAGCGGGAAACACAGATACGCAGTATTTT. The complete variable domain, with remaining parts taken from reference TRBV18 and TRBJ2-3, reads NAGVMQNPRHLVRRRGQEARLRCSPMKGHSHVYWYRQLPEEGLKFMVYLQKENIIDESGMPKERFSAEFPKEGPSILRIQQVVRGDSAAYFCASSPTLAGNTDTQYFGPGTRLTVL.

The chain recombines TRBV7-4 with TRBJ2-3; D is undetermined. Matching the DNA end better, TRBJ2-1 makes the J call doubtful. Germline CDR1 SGHVT, CDR2 SQSDAQ. This CDR3 contains 13 residues. This CDR3 reads CASSFDLVSTQFF. As DNA, the CDR3 is TGTGCCAGCAGCTTTGATTTGGTCTCTACGCAGTTCTTC.

In this sample, this clonotype turned up a few times. The chain is built from TRBV12-3 or TRBV12-4 and TRBJ2-3, with TRBD2 identical over 12 bases. CDR3 size: 16 residues. V was clipped by 5 bases and J by 3 bases; unmatched bases: 6. The CDR3 DNA reads as TGTGCCAGCAGTCGACTAGCGGGGGCAGTGACAGATACGCAGTATTTT. Amino acid sequence: CASSRLAGAVTDTQYF.

V usage is TRBV6-1 and J usage is TRBJ2-7; the D is unclear. The J call may be incorrect, as the DNA end agrees better with TRBJ2-1. Germline CDR1 and CDR2: MNHNS and SASEGT. The CDR3 has 17 residues. The DNA of the CDR3 is TGTGCCAGCAGTGAACACGGGTCTGGTACTTCCTACAATGAGCAGTTCTTC. This encodes CASSEHGSGTSYNEQFF.

This sequence joins TRBV12-5 and TRBJ2-3; D call uncertain. Trimming left V 4 bases short and J 0 bases short, with 11 bases between. The CDR3 spans 15 residues. Germline V gene sequence: CDR1 LGHNT, CDR2 FRNRAP. The CDR3 loop is CASGSGGYSTDTQYF. As DNA, the CDR3 is TGTGCTAGTGGTTCCGGTGGATATAGCACAGATACGCAGTATTTT.

The sample holds a few counts of this clonotype. The chain carries TRBV7-3 and TRBJ2-5; D perhaps matches TRBD2 (6 bases). Judging by the DNA end, TRBJ2-7 fits better; the J call may be wrong. From germline, CDR1 is SGHTA and CDR2 FQGTGA. The CDR3 is made up of 13 amino acids. This CDR3 reads CASSLSGGDEQYF. The CDR3 DNA reads TGTGCCAGCAGCTTATCCGGGGGTGACGAGCAGTACTTC.

This sequence joins TRBV12-3 or TRBV12-4 and TRBJ2-5; weak D call: TRBD2 (6 bases). This CDR3 spans 16 amino acids. The V gene lost 3 bases and the J gene lost 11 bases, with 25 bases spanning the gap. The CDR3 loop is CASSFGRGSRADTQYF. The CDR3 DNA reads as TGTGCCAGCAGTTTTGGGCGGGGCAGTAGGGCAGATACGCAGTACTTC.

The chain joins TRBV6-1 to TRBJ2-5; 9 bases map to TRBD2. Gene TRBJ2-1 matches the end of the DNA better, so the J call may be wrong. Per germline, CDR1 MNHNS and CDR2 SASEGT. This CDR3 spans 16 amino acids. The CDR3 region is CASRLMTSGGNNEQFF. CDR3 nucleotide sequence: TGTGCCAGCAGATTAATGACTAGCGGTGGGAACAATGAGCAGTTCTTC.

This clonotype is medium-sized by share. V and J are TRBV5-5 and TRBJ2-5; 14 bases line up with TRBD2. CDR1 SGHKS and CDR2 YYEKEE come from the germline V gene (reference sequence). The CDR3 extends over 16 amino acids. Trimming at V came to 4 bases and at J to 1 base, leaving 3 bases not matched to a gene. The CDR3 loop reads CASSIGLAGGQETQYF. CDR3 nucleotides: TGTGCCAGCAGCATAGGACTAGCGGGAGGCCAAGAGACCCAGTACTTC.